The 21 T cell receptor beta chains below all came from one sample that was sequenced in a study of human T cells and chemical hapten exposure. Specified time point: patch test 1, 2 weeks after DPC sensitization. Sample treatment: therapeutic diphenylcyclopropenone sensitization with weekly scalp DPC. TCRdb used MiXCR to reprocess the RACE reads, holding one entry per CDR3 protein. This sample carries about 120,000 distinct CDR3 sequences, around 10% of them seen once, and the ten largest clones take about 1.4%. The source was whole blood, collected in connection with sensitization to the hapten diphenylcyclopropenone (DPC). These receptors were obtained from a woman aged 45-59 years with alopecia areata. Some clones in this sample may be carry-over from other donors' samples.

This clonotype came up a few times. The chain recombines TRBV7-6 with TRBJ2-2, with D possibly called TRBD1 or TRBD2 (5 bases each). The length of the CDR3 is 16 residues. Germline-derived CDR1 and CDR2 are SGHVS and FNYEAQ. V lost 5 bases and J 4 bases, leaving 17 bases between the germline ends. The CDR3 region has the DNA TGTGCCAGCAGCCCCAGGTCGGGACGCGCCACCGGGGAGCTGTTTTTT. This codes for CASSPRSGRATGELFF.

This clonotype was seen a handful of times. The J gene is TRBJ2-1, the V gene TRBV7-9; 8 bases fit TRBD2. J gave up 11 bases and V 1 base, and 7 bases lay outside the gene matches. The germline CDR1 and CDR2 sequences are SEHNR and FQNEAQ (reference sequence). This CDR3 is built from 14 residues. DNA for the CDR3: TGTGCCAGCAGCTTAGAGGGACTAGGGCCCAAGCAGTTCTTC. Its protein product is CASSLEGLGPKQFF.

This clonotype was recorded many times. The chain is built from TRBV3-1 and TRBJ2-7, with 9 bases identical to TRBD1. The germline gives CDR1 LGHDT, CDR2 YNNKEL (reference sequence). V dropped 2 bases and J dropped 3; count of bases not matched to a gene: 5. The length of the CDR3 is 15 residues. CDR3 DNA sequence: TGTGCCAGCAGCCAACCGGGACAGGGTCTCTACGAGCAGTACTTC. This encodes CASSQPGQGLYEQYF.

The CDR3 DNA is TGTGCCAGCTCACCACGCGACAGGGGATTAGCTTTCTTT. This translates into CASSPRDRGLAFF. V is TRBV18 and J is TRBJ1-1, with 8 bases aligning to TRBD1. The CDR3 runs 13 residues. Germline V gene lookup returns CDR1 KGHSH and CDR2 LQKENI. The ends lost 1 base at V and 10 bases at J; junction bases unmatched: 5. Drawing the rest from reference TRBV18 and TRBJ1-1, the complete variable domain is NAGVMQNPRHLVRRRGQEARLRCSPMKGHSHVYWYRQLPEEGLKFMVYLQKENIIDESGMPKERFSAEFPKEGPSILRIQQVVRGDSAAYFCASSPRDRGLAFFGQGTRLTVV.

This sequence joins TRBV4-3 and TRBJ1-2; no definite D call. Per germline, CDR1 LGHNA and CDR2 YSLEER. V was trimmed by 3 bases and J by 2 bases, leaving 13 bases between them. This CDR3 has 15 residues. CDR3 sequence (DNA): TGCGCCAGCAGCCACCACCTTCAGCAAAACTATGGCTACACCTTC. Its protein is CASSHHLQQNYGYTF.

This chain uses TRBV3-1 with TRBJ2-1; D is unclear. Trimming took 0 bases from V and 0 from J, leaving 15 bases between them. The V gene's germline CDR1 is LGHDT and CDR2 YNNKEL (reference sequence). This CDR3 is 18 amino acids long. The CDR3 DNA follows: TGTGCCAGCAGCCAAGAGGGAACTCTAGAGGCCTCCTACAATGAGCAGTTCTTC. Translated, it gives CASSQEGTLEASYNEQFF.

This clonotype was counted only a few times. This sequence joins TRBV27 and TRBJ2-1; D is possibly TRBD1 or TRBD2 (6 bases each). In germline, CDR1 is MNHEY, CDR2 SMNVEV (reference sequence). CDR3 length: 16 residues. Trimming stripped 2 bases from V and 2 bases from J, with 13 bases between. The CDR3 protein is CASSLGGGGPYNEQFF. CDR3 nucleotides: TGTGCCAGCAGTTTAGGGGGCGGAGGGCCCTACAATGAGCAGTTCTTC.

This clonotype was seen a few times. CDR3 amino acids: CASSPNPGTEETQYF. DNA of the CDR3: TGCGCCAGCAGCCCGAACCCCGGGACTGAAGAGACCCAGTACTTC. This chain uses TRBV5-1 with TRBJ2-5, with a tentative D call TRBD2 (6 bases). CDR3 length: 15 amino acids. CDR1 and CDR2 from the germline V gene are SGHRS and YFSETQ. V was shortened by 4 bases and J by 3 bases, with 16 bases between the two germline ends.

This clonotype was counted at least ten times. In nucleotides, the CDR3 is TGCGCCAGCAGGGTGGGGCTCCCCTACAATGAGCAGTTCTTC. Amino acid sequence: CASRVGLPYNEQFF. The chain couples TRBV5-1 to TRBJ2-1; a weak D match, TRBD1 (5 bases). The length of the CDR3 is 14 residues. Trimming shortened V by 5 bases and J by 2 bases, and 11 bases separated the two germline ends. In germline, CDR1 is SGHRS, CDR2 YFSETQ.

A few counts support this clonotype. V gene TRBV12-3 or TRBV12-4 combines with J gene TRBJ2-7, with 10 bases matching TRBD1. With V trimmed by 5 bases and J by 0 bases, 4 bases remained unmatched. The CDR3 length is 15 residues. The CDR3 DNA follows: TGTGCCAGCAGTCCTCGGGACAGGGGCTCCTACGAGCAGTACTTC. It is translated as CASSPRDRGSYEQYF.

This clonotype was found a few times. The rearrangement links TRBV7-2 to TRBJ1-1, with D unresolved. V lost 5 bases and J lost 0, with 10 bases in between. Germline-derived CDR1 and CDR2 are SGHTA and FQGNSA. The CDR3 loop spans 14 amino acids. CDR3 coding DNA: TGTGCCAGCAGCCCGTTAACTGTGAACACTGAAGCTTTCTTT. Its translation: CASSPLTVNTEAFF. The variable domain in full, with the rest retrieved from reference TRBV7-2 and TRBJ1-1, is GAGVSQSPSNKVTEKGKDVELRCDPISGHTALYWYRQSLGQGLEFLIYFQGNSAPDKSGLPSDRFSAERTGGSVSTLTIQRTQQEDSAVYLCASSPLTVNTEAFFGQGTRLTVV.

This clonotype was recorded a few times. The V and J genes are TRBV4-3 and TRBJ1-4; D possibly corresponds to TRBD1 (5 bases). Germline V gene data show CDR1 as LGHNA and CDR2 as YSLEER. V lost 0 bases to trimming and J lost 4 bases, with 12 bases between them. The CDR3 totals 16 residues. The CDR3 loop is CASSQDEPGLNEKLFF. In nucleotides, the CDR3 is TGCGCCAGCAGCCAAGACGAGCCAGGGCTTAATGAAAAACTGTTTTTT.

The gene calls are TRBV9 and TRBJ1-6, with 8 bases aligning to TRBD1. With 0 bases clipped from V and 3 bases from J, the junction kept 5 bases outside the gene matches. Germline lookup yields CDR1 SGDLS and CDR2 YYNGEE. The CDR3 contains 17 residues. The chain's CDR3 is CASSVVPGQDYNSPLHF. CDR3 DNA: TGTGCCAGCAGCGTAGTTCCGGGACAGGACTATAATTCACCCCTCCACTTT.

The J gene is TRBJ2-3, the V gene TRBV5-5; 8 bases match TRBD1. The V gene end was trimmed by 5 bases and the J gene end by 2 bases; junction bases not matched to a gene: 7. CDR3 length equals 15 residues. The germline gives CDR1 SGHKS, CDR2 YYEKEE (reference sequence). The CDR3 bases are TGTGCCAGCAGTCTGGACAGGGCGTACACAGATACGCAGTATTTT. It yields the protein CASSLDRAYTDTQYF.

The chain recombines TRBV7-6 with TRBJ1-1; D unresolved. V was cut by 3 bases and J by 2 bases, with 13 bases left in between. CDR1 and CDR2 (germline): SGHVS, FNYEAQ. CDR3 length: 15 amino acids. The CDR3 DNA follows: TGTGCCAGCAGCTTGGGAGGGCCCGGTAACACTGAAGCTTTCTTT. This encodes CASSLGGPGNTEAFF.

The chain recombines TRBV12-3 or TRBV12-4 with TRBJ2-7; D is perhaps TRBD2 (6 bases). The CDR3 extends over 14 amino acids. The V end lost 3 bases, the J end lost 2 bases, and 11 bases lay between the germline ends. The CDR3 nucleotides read TGTGCCAGCAGTTTCGGGGGAGGTACCTACGAGCAGTACTTC. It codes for CASSFGGGTYEQYF.

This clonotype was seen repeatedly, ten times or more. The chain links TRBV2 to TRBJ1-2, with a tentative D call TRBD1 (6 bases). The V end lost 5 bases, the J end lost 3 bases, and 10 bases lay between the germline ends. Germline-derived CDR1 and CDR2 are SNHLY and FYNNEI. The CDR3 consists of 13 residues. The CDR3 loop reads CASSSEGDYGYTF. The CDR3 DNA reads TGTGCCAGCAGTTCTGAGGGGGACTATGGCTACACCTTC. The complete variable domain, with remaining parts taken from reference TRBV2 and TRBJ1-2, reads EPEVTQTPSHQVTQMGQEVILRCVPISNHLYFYWYRQILGQKVEFLVSFYNNEISEKSEIFDDQFSVERPDGSNFTLKIRSTKLEDSAMYFCASSSEGDYGYTFGSGTRLTVV.

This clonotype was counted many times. CDR3 coding DNA: TGTGCCAGCAGCCAAGATAAGGAGACCCAGTACTTC. Protein: CASSQDKETQYF. The chain is built from TRBV3-1 and TRBJ2-5; no clear D. The CDR3 is 12 amino acids. V gave up 0 bases and J gave up 5 bases, with 4 bases separating them. CDR1 is LGHDT and CDR2 is YNNKEL in the germline V gene (reference sequence).

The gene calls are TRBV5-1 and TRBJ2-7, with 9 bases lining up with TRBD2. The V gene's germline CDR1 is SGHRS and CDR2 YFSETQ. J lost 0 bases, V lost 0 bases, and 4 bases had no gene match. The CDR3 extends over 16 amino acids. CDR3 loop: CASSLADSGGSYEQYF. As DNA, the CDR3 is TGCGCCAGCAGCTTGGCCGATAGCGGGGGCTCCTACGAGCAGTACTTC.

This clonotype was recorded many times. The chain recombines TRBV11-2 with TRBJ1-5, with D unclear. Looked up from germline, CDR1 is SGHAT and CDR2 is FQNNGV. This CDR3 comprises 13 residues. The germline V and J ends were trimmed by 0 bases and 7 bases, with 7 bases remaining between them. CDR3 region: CASSLESKQPQHF. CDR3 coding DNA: TGTGCCAGCAGCTTAGAGTCAAAGCAGCCCCAGCATTTT.

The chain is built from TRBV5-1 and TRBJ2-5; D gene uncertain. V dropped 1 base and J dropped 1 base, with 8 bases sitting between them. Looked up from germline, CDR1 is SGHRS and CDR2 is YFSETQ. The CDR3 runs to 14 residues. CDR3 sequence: CASSLLGLQETQYF. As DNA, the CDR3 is TGCGCCAGCAGCTTGTTGGGCCTCCAAGAGACCCAGTACTTC.